One sample yielded the 15 T cell receptor beta chains listed below, sequenced in a study of T-cell reconstitution after alpha-beta-depleted transplantation in children. Preparation of the TCRbeta library used unique molecular identifiers. TCRdb processed the PCR reads anew with MiXCR; each CDR3 protein has one entry. Altogether under 300,000 distinct CDR3 sequences are present, roughly 11% being singletons, with the ten largest covering 23%. The source material was peripheral blood, sampled 180 days after TCRalphabeta/CD19-depleted stem cell transplant. The receptors here all came from a male patient aged 2 to 10 who had a stem cell transplant for chronic granulomatous disease, so the T cells may come from the graft donor.

This clonotype was picked up many times. The chain recombines TRBV5-1 with TRBJ2-1; unclear D gene. CDR3 length: 14 residues. The V and J ends lost 4 bases and 13 bases respectively, with 21 bases between them. Looked up from germline, CDR1 is SGHRS and CDR2 is YFSETQ. CDR3 nucleotide sequence: TGCGCCAGCAGCCCTGACCCACCTATCGGGCAACAGTTCTTC. Translating it yields CASSPDPPIGQQFF.

As for this clonotype: One base away lies a much larger clone, so this may be a sequencing read error. This chain connects TRBV10-3 to TRBJ1-3; D unclear. Germline values: CDR1 ENHRY, CDR2 SYGVKD. The CDR3 extends over 15 amino acids. The V and J ends lost 6 bases and 0 bases respectively, with 12 bases between them. The CDR3 spells CAIRGIASSGNTIYF. Here the CDR3 DNA reads TGTGCCATCAGGGGGATAGCGAGCTCTGGAAACACCATATATTTT.

This clonotype has ten or more counts. The chain carries TRBV20-1 and TRBJ1-5; TRBD1 matches at 10 bases. Germline assignment: CDR1 DFQATT and CDR2 SNEGSKA (reference sequence). V shed 1 base, J shed 4 bases, and the junction held 4 bases outside the gene matches. This CDR3 is 15 amino acids long. CDR3 nucleotides: TGCAGTGCTAGAGGGGGGACAGGGGCGAATCAGCCCCAGCATTTT. Amino acid sequence: CSARGGTGANQPQHF.

V is TRBV11-2 and J is TRBJ2-1; D remains unclear. Looked up from germline, CDR1 is SGHAT and CDR2 is FQNNGV. V dropped 5 bases and J dropped 5 bases, with 16 bases sitting between them. This CDR3 is 15 amino acids long. CDR3 in amino acids: CASSQRTKTDNEQFF. The DNA for the CDR3 is TGTGCCAGCAGCCAGAGAACTAAAACGGACAATGAGCAGTTCTTC.

At least ten counts were recorded for this clonotype. The chain is built from TRBV20-1 and TRBJ2-7, with 8 bases fitting TRBD1. This CDR3 comprises 14 residues. The V and J ends lost 6 bases and 6 bases, in that order; junction bases with no gene match: 13. The germline V gene encodes CDR1 DFQATT and CDR2 SNEGSKA (reference sequence). The CDR3 nucleotides are TGCAGTGCAAACACCGGGACAGGTACCACCGAGCAGTACTTC. Encoded protein: CSANTGTGTTEQYF.

There are many counts of this clonotype. One end of the junction does not line up with germline, which may come from a read error. The rearrangement uses TRBV5-1 and TRBJ2-1; D is perhaps TRBD1 (6 bases). The CDR3 is made up of 13 amino acids. Per germline, CDR1 SGHRS and CDR2 YFSETQ. This CDR3 is CASSLDSYNEQFF. CDR3 DNA: TGCGCCAGCAGTTTGGACAGCTACAATGAGCAGTTCTTC.

Ten or more counts support this clonotype. The chain uses TRBV7-8 and TRBJ1-1; the D gene is possibly TRBD1 (5 bases). The V and J ends lost 3 bases and 1 base respectively, with 9 bases between them. Germline assignment: CDR1 SGHVS and CDR2 FQNEAQ. The CDR3 has 14 amino acids. The CDR3 here is CASSFQTANTEAFF. CDR3 bases: TGTGCCAGCAGCTTCCAGACAGCGAACACTGAAGCTTTCTTT.

This clonotype was detected many times. This chain uses TRBV5-6 with TRBJ2-5; 11 bases align to TRBD2. Germline assignment: CDR1 SGHDT and CDR2 YYEEEE. CDR3 length: 15 residues. V trimming: 0 bases; J trimming: 2 bases; junction bases outside the gene matches: 0. The chain's CDR3 is CASSLGLAGQETQYF. DNA of the CDR3: TGTGCCAGCAGCTTGGGACTAGCGGGACAAGAGACCCAGTACTTC.

As concerns this clonotype: A junction boundary mismatches the germline segment, possibly from a read error. This chain joins TRBV5-1 and TRBJ1-1; TRBD1 matches at 7 bases. The length of the CDR3 is 14 residues. Germline V CDR1 and CDR2: SGHRS, YFSETQ. Here the CDR3 DNA reads TGCGCCAGCAGACGAGAACAGGGGAACACTGAAGCATTCTTT. Amino acid sequence: CASRREQGNTEAFF.

The CDR3 reads CASSRSGDALYNEQFF. CDR3 bases: TGTGCCAGCAGTCGTAGCGGCGACGCGCTCTACAATGAGCAGTTCTTC. The rearrangement links TRBV3-1 to TRBJ2-1; the D gene is possibly TRBD2 (6 bases). The CDR3 runs to 16 residues. CDR1 is LGHDT and CDR2 is YNNKEL in the germline V gene (reference sequence). Trimming took 6 bases from V and 3 from J, leaving 18 bases between them.

V and J are TRBV6-5 and TRBJ2-7; D not certain. The V end was cut by 2 bases, the J end by 3 bases, with 8 bases between. CDR3 length equals 13 residues. CDR1 is MNHEY, CDR2 SVGAGI, per germline. This chain's CDR3 is CASSYAPIYEQYF. CDR3 nucleotide sequence: TGTGCCAGCAGTTACGCACCAATCTACGAGCAGTACTTC.

In this sample, this clonotype turned up many times. J is TRBJ2-3 and V is TRBV4-2; 9 bases are a match to TRBD1. Unmatched junction bases numbered 2, after V lost 0 bases and J lost 7 bases. Per germline, CDR1 LGHNA and CDR2 YNFKEQ. This CDR3 contains 14 residues. CDR3 coding DNA: TGTGCCAGCAGCCAAGAACAGGGGGCTTATACGCAGTATTTT. Protein sequence: CASSQEQGAYTQYF.

This clonotype has a count of ten or more. This chain connects TRBV19 to TRBJ2-6; TRBD1 aligns across 10 bases. CDR3 length: 15 amino acids. Per germline, CDR1 LNHDA and CDR2 SQIVND (reference sequence). The DNA for the CDR3 is TGTGCGACCCGGACAGGGGGTTCTGGGGCCAACGTCCTGACTTTC. As protein: CATRTGGSGANVLTF.

Many counts were recorded for this clonotype. This chain links TRBV20-1 with TRBJ2-7, with 8 bases fitting TRBD2. CDR3 length: 14 amino acids. Germline V CDR1 and CDR2: DFQATT, SNEGSKA (reference sequence). V shed 1 base, J shed 7 bases, and the junction held 9 bases outside the gene matches. CDR3 amino acids: CSARVGSGAWEQYF. In DNA form, the CDR3 reads TGCAGTGCTAGAGTTGGTAGCGGGGCCTGGGAGCAGTACTTC.

This clonotype was observed many times. The V and J genes are TRBV9 and TRBJ1-1; no reliable D call. Germline V gene lookup returns CDR1 SGDLS and CDR2 YYNGEE. The CDR3 length is 16 residues. V lost 0 bases, J lost 1 base, and 13 bases lay in between. The CDR3 coding sequence is TGTGCCAGCAGCGTAGGAGGGATGGCCTCGAACACTGAAGCTTTCTTT. Its translation is CASSVGGMASNTEAFF.